These T cell receptor beta chains were read from a single sample in a study of blood T cells in healthy people across ages. TCRdb processed the 5' RACE reads anew with MiXCR; each CDR3 protein has one entry. Of around 320,000 distinct CDR3 sequences detected, around 29% appear once; the ten largest clones hold approximately 29%. Sequencing was carried out using blood. Receptor source: a woman aged 70-85 years in good health. The CDR3 runs from the conserved cysteine through the conserved F or W. The D gene is left open where the match is weak. Clone sizes are given selectively: once, few, many, or a class where the clone is expanded.

d_gene	v_gene	abundance	j_gene	CDR3aa	CDR3nt
TRBD1	TRBV6-1	NA	TRBJ2-3	CASSGTGGASDTQYF	TGTGCCAGCAGTGGGACAGGGGGCGCCTCAGATACGCAGTATTTT
NA	TRBV20-1	NA	TRBJ1-5	CSASFSQGRNQPQHF	TGCAGTGCTAGCTTCTCACAGGGCCGCAATCAGCCCCAGCATTTT
NA	TRBV6-1	NA	TRBJ1-2	CASSEGVGGGGYGYTF	TGTGCCAGCAGTGAAGGGGTGGGGGGAGGAGGCTATGGCTACACCTTC
TRBD2	TRBV5-1	NA	TRBJ2-1	CASSLPGTSYNEQFF	TGCGCCAGCAGCTTGCCGGGGACTAGCTACAATGAGCAGTTCTTC
TRBD2	TRBV6-4	many	TRBJ2-1	CASSMTSGTFTEQFF	TGTGCCAGCAGCATGACTAGCGGGACGTTCACTGAGCAGTTCTTC
TRBD1	TRBV28	NA	TRBJ1-1	CASSIWDRDDTEAFF	TGTGCCAGCAGCATTTGGGACAGGGATGACACTGAAGCTTTCTTT
NA	TRBV7-9	many	TRBJ2-5	CASSPEKGETQYF	TGTGCCAGCAGCCCTGAGAAAGGGGAGACCCAGTACTTC
NA	TRBV20-1	many	TRBJ2-5	CSARDYMGKETQYF	TGCAGTGCTAGAGATTACATGGGGAAAGAGACCCAGTACTTC
NA	TRBV20-1	NA	TRBJ2-7	CSADGPRGAWASGSYEQYF	TGCAGTGCCGACGGGCCACGGGGGGCTTGGGCTAGCGGATCCTACGAGCAGTACTTC
NA	TRBV29-1	many	TRBJ2-1	CSVGASRSSYNEQFF	TGCAGCGTTGGGGCCAGCCGAAGCTCCTACAATGAGCAGTTCTTC
TRBD2	TRBV20-1	few	TRBJ2-1	CSARSPGTSGGGEQFF	TGCAGTGCTAGATCACCTGGGACTAGCGGGGGCGGGGAGCAGTTCTTC
TRBD2	TRBV20-1	NA	TRBJ2-3	CSALGNSGGSTDTQYF	TGCAGTGCACTAGGGAACAGCGGGGGTAGCACAGATACGCAGTATTTT
NA	TRBV24-1	few	TRBJ1-5	CATSVTLSHQPQHF	TGTGCCACCAGTGTTACCCTCTCGCATCAGCCCCAGCATTTT
NA	TRBV28	few	TRBJ2-7	CASSLPTGYEQYF	TGTGCCAGCAGTTTACCGACAGGATACGAGCAGTACTTC
NA	TRBV27	few	TRBJ2-6	CASTYGTGMAGANVLTF	TGTGCCAGCACCTACGGGACGGGAATGGCTGGGGCCAACGTCCTGACTTTC
TRBD1	TRBV29-1	many	TRBJ2-5	CSVASGTGLETQYF	TGCAGCGTCGCCTCCGGGACAGGGCTAGAGACCCAGTACTTC
NA	TRBV7-9	many	TRBJ1-2	CASSIHEYGYTF	TGTGCCAGCAGCATCCATGAGTATGGCTACACCTTC
NA	TRBV7-9	NA	TRBJ1-5	CASSLEGVWAPQHF	TGTGCCAGCAGCTTAGAGGGGGTCTGGGCGCCCCAGCATTTT
NA	TRBV7-3	many	TRBJ2-7	CASSASVGLAGEQYF	TGTGCCAGCAGCGCCTCGGTCGGGCTGGCTGGAGAGCAGTACTTC
NA	TRBV7-3	many	TRBJ2-3	CASSLSAGGGGFTDTQYF	TGTGCCAGCAGCTTAAGTGCTGGGGGTGGGGGCTTCACAGATACGCAGTATTTT
NA	TRBV20-1	few	TRBJ1-6	CRGGRDNSPLHF	TGCAGGGGGGGCAGGGACAATTCACCCCTCCACTTT
TRBD1	TRBV20-1	NA	TRBJ1-3	CSARDGGQAGNTIYF	TGCAGTGCTAGAGATGGGGGACAGGCTGGAAACACCATATATTTT
TRBD1	TRBV15	few	TRBJ1-5	CATSPGGTTGNNQPQHF	TGTGCCACCAGCCCAGGGGGGACAACCGGTAACAATCAGCCCCAGCATTTT
TRBD2	TRBV12-5	few	TRBJ2-5	CASGFSGSGETQYF	TGTGCTAGTGGTTTTAGCGGGAGCGGGGAGACCCAGTACTTC
TRBD1	TRBV20-1	NA	TRBJ1-2	CSARPLNRGGDTF	TGCAGTGCTCGGCCACTCAACAGGGGCGGCGACACCTTC
NA	TRBV9	NA	TRBJ2-1	CACTSGSGGYNEQFF	TGTGCCTGCACCTCAGGGAGCGGAGGGTACAATGAGCAGTTCTTC
TRBD2	TRBV7-2	NA	TRBJ2-1	CASSLEGLGEYEQFF	TGTGCCAGCAGCTTAGAAGGACTAGGGGAGTATGAGCAGTTCTTC
TRBD1	TRBV29-1	many	TRBJ1-4	CSVGGTGEKLFF	TGCAGCGTTGGAGGGACAGGAGAAAAACTGTTTTTT
NA	TRBV7-6	few	TRBJ1-5	CASSPEVGVPNQPQHF	TGTGCCAGCAGCCCCGAGGTCGGGGTTCCCAATCAGCCCCAGCATTTT
NA	TRBV5-1	few	TRBJ2-1	CASSLEGSGNEQFF	TGCGCCAGCAGCCTGGAGGGGAGCGGCAATGAGCAGTTCTTC
NA	TRBV11-2	few	TRBJ1-1	CASSLTRGSTEAFF	TGTGCCAGCAGCTTAACCCGGGGTAGCACTGAAGCTTTCTTT
NA	TRBV28	few	TRBJ2-1	CASQDPKGVHEQFF	TGTGCCAGCCAGGACCCTAAGGGGGTCCATGAGCAGTTCTTC
NA	TRBV3-1	NA	TRBJ2-7	CASSQDPAAAFSYEQYF	TGTGCCAGCAGCCAAGATCCAGCGGCAGCCTTCTCCTACGAGCAGTACTTC
NA	TRBV5-6	NA	TRBJ2-4	CASSLGRNKNIQYF	TGTGCCAGCAGCTTAGGGCGCAACAAAAACATTCAGTACTTC
NA	TRBV5-6	NA	TRBJ2-2	CASIGTRNTGELFF	TGTGCCAGCATAGGGACACGAAACACCGGGGAGCTGTTTTTT
NA	TRBV20-1	NA	TRBJ2-7	CSASTIKGLAGGEQYF	TGCAGTGCTAGTACCATAAAAGGACTAGCAGGGGGCGAGCAGTACTTC
TRBD1	TRBV7-2	NA	TRBJ2-2	CASSLGGQGWAGELFF	TGTGCCAGCAGCTTAGGGGGACAGGGATGGGCCGGGGAGCTGTTTTTT
NA	TRBV14	NA	TRBJ1-2	CASSQDGGFGGYTF	TGTGCCAGCAGCCAAGATGGAGGGTTCGGTGGCTACACCTTC
NA	TRBV3-1	NA	TRBJ2-1	CASAGAQKDNEQFF	TGTGCCAGTGCGGGGGCACAGAAGGACAATGAGCAGTTCTTC
NA	TRBV11-2	NA	TRBJ1-2	CASSSFRGSRNYGYTF	TGTGCCAGCAGCTCCTTTCGCGGTAGCAGAAACTATGGCTACACCTTC
TRBD2	TRBV7-6	NA	TRBJ2-1	CASSLEWHPGLAGGNNEQFF	TGTGCCAGCAGCTTAGAGTGGCATCCGGGACTAGCGGGAGGGAACAATGAGCAGTTCTTC
NA	TRBV10-3	NA	TRBJ1-6	CAIRERGDSPLHF	TGTGCCATCCGTGAGAGAGGGGATTCACCCCTCCACTTT
TRBD2	TRBV7-9	many	TRBJ2-1	CAIQGLAGYNEQFF	TGTGCCATCCAGGGACTAGCGGGTTACAATGAGCAGTTCTTC
NA	TRBV28	NA	TRBJ2-6	CASTSPDGGANVLTF	TGTGCCAGCACCTCCCCTGATGGCGGGGCCAACGTCCTGACTTTC
NA	TRBV12-3/TRBV12-4	NA	TRBJ2-5	CASSHRLSETQYF	TGTGCCAGCAGTCACCGACTTTCAGAGACCCAGTACTTC
NA	TRBV15	NA	TRBJ2-7	CATSRDRGPYEQYF	TGTGCCACCAGCAGAGACAGGGGCCCCTACGAGCAGTACTTC
TRBD1	TRBV29-1	NA	TRBJ1-2	CSAATGSGYGYTF	TGCAGCGCAGCGACAGGGAGCGGCTATGGCTACACCTTC
NA	TRBV15	NA	TRBJ1-1	CATSREAWLGTEAFF	TGTGCCACCAGCAGAGAGGCGTGGTTGGGCACTGAAGCTTTCTTT
NA	TRBV20-1	few	TRBJ2-5	CSARRERAPQETQYF	TGCAGTGCTCGAAGGGAGCGGGCCCCTCAAGAGACCCAGTACTTC
NA	TRBV4-2	NA	TRBJ2-4	CASSPNLGSAKLGNIQYF	TGTGCCAGCAGCCCGAACTTAGGTTCCGCCAAACTGGGGAACATTCAGTACTTC
NA	TRBV7-2	NA	TRBJ2-3	CASSTRGGNTDTQYF	TGTGCCAGCAGCACCCGAGGCGGAAACACAGATACGCAGTATTTT
NA	TRBV28	few	TRBJ2-3	CASSLGNTQYF	TGTGCCAGCAGTTTGGGAAATACGCAGTATTTT
NA	TRBV6-2/TRBV6-3	NA	TRBJ2-5	CASGQKYQETQYF	TGTGCCAGCGGTCAGAAGTACCAAGAGACCCAGTACTTC
NA	TRBV29-1	few	TRBJ2-3	CSVERDNTDTQYF	TGCAGCGTGGAAAGGGACAACACAGATACGCAGTATTTT
NA	TRBV12-3/TRBV12-4	few	TRBJ2-7	CASSLERVYSYEQYF	TGTGCCAGCAGTTTAGAACGGGTATACTCCTACGAGCAGTACTTC
NA	TRBV25-1	NA	TRBJ2-5	CASRDVKTQYF	TGTGCCAGCAGAGACGTGAAGACCCAGTACTTC
NA	TRBV3-1	NA	TRBJ2-7	CASSSDSPSYEQYF	TGTGCCAGCAGCTCTGACAGCCCTTCCTACGAGCAGTACTTC
NA	TRBV20-1	few	TRBJ1-4	CSAKKQNEKLFF	TGCAGTGCTAAAAAACAGAATGAAAAACTGTTTTTT
NA	TRBV7-2	many	TRBJ2-1	CASSLAGGSLGNEQFF	TGTGCCAGCAGCTTAGCAGGCGGCTCTCTAGGGAATGAGCAGTTCTTC
NA	TRBV20-1	NA	TRBJ1-4	CSASTGSNEKLFF	TGCAGTGCAAGTACAGGGTCTAATGAAAAACTGTTTTTT